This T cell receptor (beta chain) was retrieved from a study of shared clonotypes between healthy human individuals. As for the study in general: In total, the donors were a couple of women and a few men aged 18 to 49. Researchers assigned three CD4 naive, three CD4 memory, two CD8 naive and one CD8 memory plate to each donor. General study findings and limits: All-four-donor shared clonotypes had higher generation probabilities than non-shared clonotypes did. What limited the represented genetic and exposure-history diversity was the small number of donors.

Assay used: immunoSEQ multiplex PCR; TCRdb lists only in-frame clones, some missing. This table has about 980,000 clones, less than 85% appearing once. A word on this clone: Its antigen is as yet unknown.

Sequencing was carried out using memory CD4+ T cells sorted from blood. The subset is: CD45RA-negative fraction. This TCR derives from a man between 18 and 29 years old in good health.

CDR3 sequence reads: CASSHGRTEAFF. The CDR3 DNA reads TGTGCCAGTAGCCATGGGCGGACTGAAGCTTTCTTT. The rearrangement links TRBV19 to TRBJ1-1, with unresolved D. With 6 bases removed from V and 5 bases from J, the gap between germline ends came to 10 bases. CDR3 length: 12 amino acids. Germline V gives CDR1 LNHDA, CDR2 SQIVND (reference sequence).